Presented here are 11 T cell receptor beta chains from one specimen sequenced in a study of blood T cell repertoires in COVID-19. Sequencing was performed with immunoSEQ multiplex PCR; in TCRdb, only in-frame clones are kept and a portion is missing. The table records roughly 130,000 clones, 79% of them present only once. The sample consisted of peripheral blood. Receptors originate from a woman in her 70s with COVID-19, enrolled during active disease.

The chain couples TRBV27 to TRBJ1-5, with 7 bases matching TRBD1. V trimming: 5 bases; J trimming: 7 bases; junction bases outside the gene matches: 5. Germline V gives CDR1 MNHEY, CDR2 SMNVEV (reference sequence). This CDR3 region has 13 residues. This CDR3 reads CASSPDRDQPQHF. The CDR3 DNA follows: TGTGCCAGCAGTCCCGACAGGGACCAGCCCCAGCATTTT.

The genes are TRBV28 and TRBJ2-5; 11 positions match TRBD2. Germline V CDR1 and CDR2: MDHEN, SYDVKM. This CDR3 contains 18 residues. With 6 bases clipped from V and 1 base from J, the junction kept 13 bases outside the gene matches. The CDR3 bases are TGTGCCAGCAGCTCCCTGGCTAGCGGGGGGCCCCTCCAAGAGACCCAGTACTTC. Its protein is CASSSLASGGPLQETQYF.

CDR3 residues: CASRTGVEVGGYTF. CDR3 coding DNA: TGTGCCAGCCGCACAGGGGTGGAGGTTGGGGGCTACACCTTC. The chain recombines TRBV3-1 (or the pseudogene TRBV3-2) with TRBJ1-2; 7 nucleotides line up with TRBD1. Germline V gives CDR1 LGHDT, CDR2 YNNKEL (reference sequence). The CDR3 spans 14 residues. Trimming took 8 bases from V and 8 from J; bases not matched to a gene: 14.

This sequence joins TRBV7-8 and TRBJ2-2; 7 bases line up with TRBD2. The CDR3 is 17 amino acids. V trimming: 2 bases; J trimming: 4 bases; junction bases outside the gene matches: 10. CDR1 SGHVS and CDR2 FQNEAQ come from the germline V gene. Here the CDR3 DNA reads TGTGCCAGCAGCTTAAGCGGGACGCTTAGGATCACCGGGGAGCTGTTTTTT. Residues: CASSLSGTLRITGELFF.

The DNA for the CDR3 is TGTGCCAGCAGCTTAAGCGCGGCTGGGGCCAACGTCCTGACTTTC. It specifies CASSLSAAGANVLTF. V and J are TRBV7-3 and TRBJ2-6; D unresolved. V was trimmed by 1 base and J by 2 bases, leaving 6 bases between them. The CDR3 spans 15 residues. Germline V gene lookup returns CDR1 SGHTA and CDR2 FQGTGA.

This clone was counted between two and nine times. V gene TRBV2 combines with J gene TRBJ1-5; TRBD1 is a possible D gene (5 bases). V lost 6 bases and J lost 3, with 18 bases in between. The CDR3 is made up of 16 amino acids. Germline CDR1 is SNHLY and CDR2 is FYNNEI. CDR3 region: CASSEGGDGDNQPQHF. The CDR3, as DNA: TGTGCCAGCAGCGAGGGCGGGGACGGAGACAATCAGCCCCAGCATTTT.

This chain uses TRBV19 with TRBJ1-5; D is possibly TRBD1 (5 bases). Germline-derived CDR1 and CDR2 are LNHDA and SQIVND (reference sequence). The CDR3 length is 16 residues. Trimming took off 1 base at V and 7 bases at J, with 17 bases between the two ends. The CDR3 protein is CASSIGGVGAGQPQHF. Here the CDR3 DNA reads TGTGCCAGTAGTATAGGAGGCGTTGGGGCCGGGCAGCCCCAGCATTTT.

The CDR3 loop reads CSVAPTAGQPQHF. The CDR3 DNA reads TGCAGCGTAGCACCGACAGCAGGTCAGCCCCAGCATTTT. The V and J genes are TRBV29-1 and TRBJ1-5; possibly TRBD1 for D (5 bases). Looked up from germline, CDR1 is SQVTM and CDR2 is ANQGSEA. This CDR3 comprises 13 residues. With 6 bases removed from V and 6 bases from J, the gap between germline ends came to 15 bases.

The chain couples TRBV2 to TRBJ2-3; 8 bases fit TRBD2. Losses at the gene ends were 4 bases for V and 1 base for J; bases not matched to a gene: 7. The germline V gene encodes CDR1 SNHLY and CDR2 FYNNEI. This CDR3 spans 16 amino acids. This CDR3 reads CASSVLGRGGTDTQYF. In nucleotides, the CDR3 is TGTGCCAGCAGTGTGTTAGGGCGGGGGGGCACAGATACGCAGTATTTT.

Only a few counts were recorded for this clone. The chain has TRBV3-1 (or the pseudogene TRBV3-2) and TRBJ2-7; TRBD2 agrees at 7 bases. This CDR3 is built from 23 residues. Germline V gene lookup returns CDR1 LGHDT and CDR2 YNNKEL (reference sequence). The junction had 27 bases not matched to a gene; V was cut back by 0 bases and J by 1 base. CDR3 DNA: TGTGCCAGCAGCCAAGATAGCCCATGGGTAGGGGCCCATGGGAGGGCAGAGTCCTACGAGCAGTACTTC. Its translation is CASSQDSPWVGAHGRAESYEQYF.

This clone turned up a few times. The gene calls are TRBV7-8 and TRBJ1-1; tentatively, D is TRBD1 (6 bases). The V gene's germline CDR1 is SGHVS and CDR2 FQNEAQ. The CDR3 spans 16 residues. The V gene lost 2 bases and the J gene lost 0 bases, with 13 bases spanning the gap. The CDR3 DNA is TGTGCCAGCAGCTTAACGGACAGAACTATGAACACTGAAGCTTTCTTT. Amino acid sequence: CASSLTDRTMNTEAFF.